The 31 T cell receptor beta chains in this list originate from one sample, sequenced in a study of blood T cell repertoires in COVID-19. Some clones are missing from TCRdb's copy, which holds only in-frame ones; the method was immunoSEQ multiplex PCR. Of approximately 310,000 clones listed, around 87% are singletons. Sequenced input: peripheral blood. The receptors derive from a woman between 50 and 59 years old who had recovered from COVID-19.

The rearrangement joins TRBV2 to TRBJ1-1; 7 nucleotides line up with TRBD1. CDR1 and CDR2 from the germline V gene are SNHLY and FYNNEI. The CDR3 contains 15 residues. Trimming cost V 3 bases and J 4 bases; bases outside gene matches: 8. CDR3 protein: CASSETRQGSTEAFF. CDR3 DNA: TGTGCCAGCAGTGAGACAAGACAGGGCAGCACTGAAGCTTTCTTT.

On this clone itself: The sample contains more than one DNA sequence encoding this CDR3. J is TRBJ1-1 and V is TRBV30, with 8 bases matching TRBD1. Germline loops: CDR1 GTSNPN, CDR2 SVGIG (reference sequence). This CDR3 has 13 amino acids. Trimming removed 5 bases from V and 0 bases from J; junction bases left unmatched: 2. CDR3 sequence: CAWSGQVNTEAFF. The CDR3 coding sequence is TGTGCCTGGTCGGGACAGGTGAACACTGAAGCTTTCTTT.

V gene TRBV11-3 combines with J gene TRBJ2-2, with 8 positions matching TRBD1. J lost 8 bases, V lost 8 bases, and 7 bases had no gene match. Germline V CDR1 and CDR2: SGHNT, YENEEA. There are 13 residues in the CDR3. In nucleotides, the CDR3 is TGTGCCAGCGCCCGGGGGACAGGAGGGGAGCTGTTTTTT. Translating it yields CASARGTGGELFF.

The chain carries TRBV29-1 and TRBJ1-6; TRBD1 agrees at 10 bases. The CDR3 runs 13 residues. V lost 6 bases, J lost 8 bases, and 4 bases stayed unmatched. From germline, CDR1 is SQVTM and CDR2 ANQGSEA. The CDR3 region has the DNA TGCAGCGTGAGGACAGGGGGAGATTCACCCCTCCACTTT. It translates to CSVRTGGDSPLHF.

In regard to this clone: The sample holds other DNA sequences that translate to the same CDR3. This chain links TRBV19 with TRBJ1-5; 8 bases fit TRBD1. This CDR3 is built from 14 residues. V was pared by 6 bases and J by 2 bases, with 3 bases of the junction left unmatched. Germline CDR1 and CDR2: LNHDA and SQIVND (reference sequence). The CDR3 sequence is CASSPTGGNQPQHF. CDR3 bases: TGTGCCAGTAGCCCGACAGGGGGCAATCAGCCCCAGCATTTT.

This CDR3 is CASSQAQGWTEAFF. The CDR3 DNA is TGTGCCAGCAGCCAAGCACAGGGGTGGACTGAAGCTTTCTTT. J is TRBJ1-1 and V is TRBV14; 7 nucleotides match TRBD1. Germline V gene sequence: CDR1 SGHDN, CDR2 FVKESK. Trimming cost V 1 base and J 5 bases; bases outside gene matches: 4. CDR3 length: 14 amino acids.

The rearrangement uses TRBV15 and TRBJ1-2; maybe TRBD1 (5 bases). The CDR3 is 16 amino acids. The ends were cut back, 0 bases at V and 6 bases at J, with 17 bases in the middle. Germline V gene sequence: CDR1 LNHNV, CDR2 YYDKDF (reference sequence). In DNA, the CDR3 is TGTGCCACCAGCAGAGATGGCCGCTTGGGGGAGGATGGCTACACCTTC. It is translated as CATSRDGRLGEDGYTF.

The gene calls are TRBV28 and TRBJ2-7; D might be TRBD2 (5 bases). Germline CDR1 and CDR2: MDHEN and SYDVKM. V lost 6 bases and J 5 bases, leaving 11 bases between the germline ends. The length of the CDR3 is 12 residues. The CDR3 loop reads CASRPRGDEQYF. The CDR3 DNA reads as TGTGCCAGCAGACCCCGGGGAGACGAGCAGTACTTC.

The chain is built from TRBV2 and TRBJ2-3, with 9 bases identical to TRBD2. This CDR3 comprises 16 residues. The V gene's germline CDR1 is SNHLY and CDR2 FYNNEI. The V gene end was trimmed by 7 bases and the J gene end by 6 bases; junction bases not matched to a gene: 14. The CDR3 loop is CASKSTAGAGGDTQYF. CDR3 sequence (DNA): TGTGCCAGCAAGTCTACGGCGGGAGCGGGGGGCGATACGCAGTATTTT.

This sequence joins TRBV19 and TRBJ1-2; no reliable D call. The length of the CDR3 is 14 residues. V was cut by 3 bases and J by 3 bases, with 11 bases left in between. The V gene's germline CDR1 is LNHDA and CDR2 SQIVND (reference sequence). CDR3 DNA: TGTGCCAGTAGTATGAGAGCGCAAGACTATGGCTACACCTTC. Amino acids: CASSMRAQDYGYTF. The complete variable domain, with remaining parts taken from reference TRBV19 and TRBJ1-2, reads DGGITQSPKYLFRKEGQNVTLSCEQNLNHDAMYWYRQDPGQGLRLIYYSQIVNDFQKGDIAEGYSVSREKKESFPLTVTSAQKNPTAFYLCASSMRAQDYGYTFGSGTRLTVV.

The CDR3 bases are TGTGCCAGCAGCCAGACAGATACGCAGTATTTT. This gives the protein CASSQTDTQYF. This chain links TRBV5-6 with TRBJ2-3; D is unresolved. V lost 4 bases and J lost 3, with 3 bases in between. This CDR3 has 11 amino acids. CDR1 SGHDT and CDR2 YYEEEE come from the germline V gene.

CDR3 sequence reads: CATSRPRGGFYNEQFF. The CDR3 DNA reads TGTGCCACTTCCCGCCCTAGGGGGGGTTTCTACAATGAGCAGTTCTTC. The V and J genes are TRBV5-6 and TRBJ2-1; TRBD2 might be the D (7 bases). Deletions cut 9 bases from V and 3 bases from J, with 22 bases between. CDR3 length equals 16 residues. The germline gives CDR1 SGHDT, CDR2 YYEEEE.

The genes are TRBV27 and TRBJ1-1; 8 positions match TRBD1. The CDR3 extends over 15 amino acids. Germline V lookup: CDR1 MNHEY, CDR2 SMNVEV (reference sequence). Unmatched junction bases numbered 4, after V lost 4 bases and J lost 0 bases. CDR3 coding DNA: TGTGCCAGCAGTTCAGCGGACAGGGTGAACACTGAAGCTTTCTTT. This codes for CASSSADRVNTEAFF.

The chain is built from TRBV15 and TRBJ1-4; the D is unclear. The V end was cut by 0 bases, the J end by 0 bases, with 11 bases between. The V gene's germline CDR1 is LNHNV and CDR2 YYDKDF (reference sequence). The CDR3 spans 17 residues. CDR3 sequence reads: CATSRDHLTATNEKLFF. In nucleotides, the CDR3 is TGTGCCACCAGCAGAGATCATCTAACAGCAACTAATGAAAAACTGTTTTTT.

V is TRBV2 and J is TRBJ2-5; TRBD2 is a possible D gene (6 bases). CDR3 length: 14 amino acids. Germline loops: CDR1 SNHLY, CDR2 FYNNEI. V shed 7 bases and J shed 5 bases, with 17 bases lying between them. The CDR3 DNA reads as TGTGCCAGCACCGAACAAACTAGCTACGAGACCCAGTACTTC. Its protein is CASTEQTSYETQYF.

The chain carries TRBV28 and TRBJ1-5; D is possibly TRBD1 (5 bases). CDR3 length: 16 amino acids. The V gene lost 5 bases and the J gene lost 7 bases, with 21 bases spanning the gap. Germline values: CDR1 MDHEN, CDR2 SYDVKM. CDR3 loop: CASSRDQGGSRQPQHF. In nucleotides, the CDR3 is TGTGCCAGCAGTCGGGATCAGGGAGGATCTAGGCAGCCCCAGCATTTT. The whole variable domain, filled in from reference TRBV28 and TRBJ1-5, reads DVKVTQSSRYLVKRTGEKVFLECVQDMDHENMFWYRQDPGLGLRLIYFSYDVKMKEKGDIPEGYSVSREKKERFSLILESASTNQTSMYLCASSRDQGGSRQPQHFGDGTRLSIL.

CDR3 protein: CASSPDRAYEKLFF. CDR3 bases: TGTGCCAGCAGTCCTGACAGAGCCTACGAAAAACTGTTTTTT. The chain links TRBV2 to TRBJ1-4; weak D call: TRBD1 (5 bases). Trimming removed 5 bases at V and 8 bases at J, with 15 bases between. Germline V gene sequence: CDR1 SNHLY, CDR2 FYNNEI. CDR3 size: 14 residues.

The chain is built from TRBV10-3 and TRBJ1-5; no clear D gene. Germline CDR1 ENHRY, CDR2 SYGVKD. This CDR3 spans 13 amino acids. Trimming took off 7 bases at V and 6 bases at J, with 13 bases between the two ends. CDR3 nucleotides: TGTGCCATCACTAAAGAAACGGGTCAGCCCCAGCATTTT. This translates into CAITKETGQPQHF.

The V and J genes are TRBV9 and TRBJ1-1; D might be TRBD1 (6 bases). Germline V CDR1 and CDR2: SGDLS, YYNGEE. V shed 0 bases and J shed 2 bases, with 14 bases lying between them. The CDR3 totals 16 residues. In nucleotides, the CDR3 is TGTGCCAGCAGCGTAGGTCCGACAGGAAAAAACACTGAAGCTTTCTTT. As protein: CASSVGPTGKNTEAFF.

This clone was seen once. The V gene is TRBV4-3, the J gene TRBJ2-7; no definite D call. V was cut by 2 bases and J by 1 base, with 12 bases left in between. This CDR3 region has 15 residues. The germline gives CDR1 LGHNA, CDR2 YSLEER. The CDR3 DNA is TGCGCCAGCAGCCAAAACCGGTACCCGTCCTACGAGCAGTACTTC. This sequence encodes CASSQNRYPSYEQYF.

The chain has TRBV19 and TRBJ2-3; 12 positions match TRBD2. V lost 5 bases to trimming and J lost 4 bases; unmatched junction nucleotides: 7. This CDR3 region has 16 residues. Germline V gene sequence: CDR1 LNHDA, CDR2 SQIVND (reference sequence). The CDR3 sequence is CASSPGLAGLPDTQYF. The CDR3 DNA reads as TGTGCCAGTAGTCCTGGACTAGCGGGGCTACCAGATACGCAGTATTTT. Together with reference TRBV19 and TRBJ2-3, the CDR3 gives the full variable domain: DGGITQSPKYLFRKEGQNVTLSCEQNLNHDAMYWYRQDPGQGLRLIYYSQIVNDFQKGDIAEGYSVSREKKESFPLTVTSAQKNPTAFYLCASSPGLAGLPDTQYFGPGTRLTVL.

The genes are TRBV5-4 and TRBJ1-2; possibly TRBD1 for D (6 bases). CDR3 size: 13 residues. V was pared by 1 base and J by 8 bases, with 12 bases between. Germline V gene data show CDR1 as SGHNT and CDR2 as YYREEE (reference sequence). The CDR3 spells CASSLKGVEGYTF. CDR3 coding DNA: TGTGCCAGCAGCTTGAAGGGGGTAGAAGGCTACACCTTC.

As DNA, the CDR3 is TGTGCCAGCAGCTTAGCGACAGGGGCGGGAGAGACCCAGTACTTC. This codes for CASSLATGAGETQYF. This chain uses TRBV7-8 with TRBJ2-5; 8 bases agree with TRBD1. The CDR3 is made up of 15 amino acids. Germline CDR1 SGHVS, CDR2 FQNEAQ. Trimming cost V 0 bases and J 4 bases; bases outside gene matches: 4.

The V gene is TRBV7-2, the J gene TRBJ2-1; 8 bases fit TRBD1. Germline V lookup: CDR1 SGHTA, CDR2 FQGNSA. The CDR3 covers 13 residues. V shed 3 bases, J shed 7 bases, and the junction held 2 bases outside the gene matches. CDR3 sequence (DNA): TGTGCCAGCAGCTTCTGGACAGGGAATGAGCAGTTCTTC. It codes for CASSFWTGNEQFF.

V is TRBV24-1 and J is TRBJ2-2; TRBD1 aligns across 7 bases. V lost 4 bases, J lost 3 bases, and 4 bases stayed unmatched. The CDR3 loop spans 15 amino acids. Per germline, CDR1 KGHDR and CDR2 SFDVKD. The CDR3, as DNA: TGTGCCACCAGTGAAAACAGGGGAGACACCGGGGAGCTGTTTTTT. Its protein is CATSENRGDTGELFF.

A word on this clone: The junction departs from the called germline gene at one end, perhaps through a read error. V usage is TRBV6-5 and J usage is TRBJ1-6; maybe TRBD1 (5 bases). This CDR3 comprises 15 residues. Looked up from germline, CDR1 is MNHEY and CDR2 is SVGAGI. The CDR3: CASSNSFRGNSPLHF. The DNA for the CDR3 is TGTGCCAGCAGTAACTCATTTAGGGGTAATTCACCCCTCCACTTT.

The chain carries TRBV28 and TRBJ1-2; the D is unclear. V was clipped by 5 bases and J by 3 bases, with 16 bases between them. CDR3 length: 15 amino acids. From germline, CDR1 is MDHEN and CDR2 SYDVKM. DNA for the CDR3: TGTGCCAGCAGTGCCCCTCTCGGCGGGGACTATGGCTACACCTTC. This gives the protein CASSAPLGGDYGYTF.

The CDR3 sequence is CALGSGRVSEQFF. Here the CDR3 DNA reads TGTGCCCTCGGATCCGGGAGGGTCAGTGAGCAGTTCTTC. The chain recombines TRBV5-4 with TRBJ2-1; TRBD2 agrees at 8 bases. With V trimmed by 10 bases and J by 9 bases, 12 bases remained unmatched. The CDR3 is 13 residues long. Germline loops: CDR1 SGHNT, CDR2 YYREEE (reference sequence).

The J gene is TRBJ1-1, the V gene TRBV11-3, with D tentatively TRBD1 (6 bases). The CDR3 totals 13 residues. The V and J ends lost 5 bases and 5 bases respectively, with 12 bases between them. CDR1 and CDR2 from the germline V gene are SGHNT and YENEEA. The CDR3 sequence: CASSLSGDTEAFF. CDR3 in DNA: TGTGCCAGCAGCCTTTCAGGGGATACTGAAGCTTTCTTT.

This chain uses TRBV11-3 with TRBJ2-2, with 7 bases aligning to TRBD1. The CDR3 length is 14 residues. Germline CDR1 and CDR2: SGHNT and YENEEA. With 9 bases clipped from V and 3 bases from J, the junction kept 7 bases outside the gene matches. The DNA of the CDR3 is TGTGCCAGTGCCCGGACAGGCGACACCGGGGAGCTGTTTTTT. This codes for CASARTGDTGELFF. The full variable domain, its missing parts supplied by reference TRBV11-3 and TRBJ2-2, is EAGVVQSPRYKIIEKKQPVAFWCNPISGHNTLYWYLQNLGQGPELLIRYENEEAVDDSQLPKDRFSAERLKGVDSTLKIQPAELGDSAVYLCASARTGDTGELFFGEGSRLTVL.

This clone was recorded only once. The CDR3, as DNA: TGTGCCAGTAGTATTGGAGGGGATCAGCCCCAGCATTTT. Residues: CASSIGGDQPQHF. The chain couples TRBV19 to TRBJ1-5; D may be TRBD1 (5 bases). The length of the CDR3 is 13 residues. V was clipped by 3 bases and J by 5 bases, with 8 bases between them. From germline, CDR1 is LNHDA and CDR2 SQIVND (reference sequence). Variable domain in full (rest from reference TRBV19 and TRBJ1-5): DGGITQSPKYLFRKEGQNVTLSCEQNLNHDAMYWYRQDPGQGLRLIYYSQIVNDFQKGDIAEGYSVSREKKESFPLTVTSAQKNPTAFYLCASSIGGDQPQHFGDGTRLSIL.